Listed below are T cell receptor beta chains from one sample, sequenced in a study of CD8+CD57+ T cells in acquired aplastic anemia. From the reads, TCRdb called clonotypes with MiXCR, one entry per CDR3 protein. The data show hundreds of thousands of distinct CDR3 sequences, more than 25% seen once. The sample was sorted CD4+, CD8+, or CD8+CD57+ T cells (not recorded which) from PBMCs. The source is a human donor with aplastic anemia. Both conserved end residues are part of each CDR3. A D gene is named only where the DNA matches it firmly. The size entry is marked missing in some rows and otherwise reads once, few, many or a size class.

j_gene,d_gene,abundance,v_gene,CDR3nt,CDR3aa
TRBJ1-2,TRBD1,.,TRBV30,TGTGCCTGGAGAGGACAGGGGTCCGCCCTCTATGGCTACACCTTC,CAWRGQGSALYGYTF
TRBJ1-6,.,.,TRBV15,TGTGCCACCAGTGGACAGTCGAATTCACCCCTCCACTTT,CATSGQSNSPLHF
TRBJ2-7,.,.,TRBV3-1,TGTGCCAGCAGTCAAGGAACGGACTCCTCCTTGGCGCACTTC,CASSQGTDSSLAHF
TRBJ2-3,TRBD2,.,TRBV20-1,TGCAGTGCTAGAGATTTAAAGCGGGGGGGCCCAGATACGCAGTATTTT,CSARDLKRGGPDTQYF
TRBJ2-1,TRBD2,few,TRBV20-1,TGCAGTGACGCGGGACTAGCGGGCGAATACTCCTACAATGAGCAGTTCTTC,CSDAGLAGEYSYNEQFF
TRBJ2-1,.,.,TRBV20-1,TGCAGTGCTAGCGTTGCGGACTATCCGGCCTTC,CSASVADYPAF
TRBJ2-5,TRBD2,few,TRBV5-1,TGCGCCAGCAGCCGGGGGGGGCGTAGCCAAGAGACCCAGTACTTC,CASSRGGRSQETQYF
TRBJ2-3,.,.,TRBV7-2,TGTGCCAGCAGACCTGGACTAAACACAGATACGCAGTATTTT,CASRPGLNTDTQYF
TRBJ1-1,TRBD1,few,TRBV7-9,TGTGCCAGCAGACAAGGACAGGTGAACACTGAAGCTTTCTTT,CASRQGQVNTEAFF
TRBJ2-5,TRBD1,.,TRBV5-1,TGCGCCAGCAGCTCGGGACAGGGGGCCGCAGAGACCCAGTACTTC,CASSSGQGAAETQYF